Below, 3 T cell receptor beta chains from the same sample are listed, as sequenced in a study of blood T cell repertoires in COVID-19. The data were produced by immunoSEQ multiplex PCR, yet TCRdb's version contains in-frame clones alone and is incomplete. The profile covers around 220,000 clones, with roughly 88% appearing a single time and more than 1.4% taken by the ten largest. Sequencing was done on a sample of peripheral blood. The receptors derive from a man between 18 and 35 years old with active or convalescent COVID-19.

The sample holds a few counts of this clone. The chain combines TRBV4-2 with TRBJ2-7, with 11 positions matching TRBD2. CDR1 is LGHNA and CDR2 is YNFKEQ in the germline V gene. V shed 5 bases and J 3 bases; nucleotides not matched to a gene: 15. The CDR3 loop spans 18 amino acids. CDR3 sequence: CASSTKYETSGRDYEQYF. CDR3 DNA: TGTGCCAGCAGCACAAAATACGAAACTAGCGGGAGAGACTACGAGCAGTACTTC.

The chain combines TRBV11-2 with TRBJ2-7, with D possibly being TRBD1 (5 bases). V lost 5 bases and J 3 bases, leaving 17 bases between the germline ends. The CDR3 extends over 15 amino acids. From germline, CDR1 is SGHAT and CDR2 FQNNGV. CDR3 DNA sequence: TGTGCCAGCAGCCCATTACAATTGACAGACTACGAGCAGTACTTC. Its translation is CASSPLQLTDYEQYF.

The V call is TRBV5-1, the J call TRBJ2-7; 8 bases align to TRBD1. The CDR3 contains 12 residues. Trimming took 7 bases from V and 3 from J; bases not matched to a gene: 3. Germline loops: CDR1 SGHRS, CDR2 YFSETQ. CDR3 residues: CASRTGLYEQYF. The CDR3 coding sequence is TGCGCCAGCCGGACAGGGCTCTACGAGCAGTACTTC.